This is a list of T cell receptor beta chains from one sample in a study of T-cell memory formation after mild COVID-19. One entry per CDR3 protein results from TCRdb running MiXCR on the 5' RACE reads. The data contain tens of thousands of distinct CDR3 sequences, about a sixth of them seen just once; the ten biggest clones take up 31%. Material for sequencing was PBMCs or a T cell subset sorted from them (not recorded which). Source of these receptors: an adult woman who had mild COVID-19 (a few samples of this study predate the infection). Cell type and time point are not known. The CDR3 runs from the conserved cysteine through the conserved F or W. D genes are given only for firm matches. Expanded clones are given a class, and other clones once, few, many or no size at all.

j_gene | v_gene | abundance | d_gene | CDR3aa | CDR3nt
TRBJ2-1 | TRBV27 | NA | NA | CASSYFGDEQFF | TGTGCCAGCAGTTATTTCGGGGATGAGCAGTTCTTC
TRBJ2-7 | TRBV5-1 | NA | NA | CASSWMGMQGYGEQYF | TGCGCCAGCAGCTGGATGGGGATGCAGGGATATGGCGAGCAGTACTTC
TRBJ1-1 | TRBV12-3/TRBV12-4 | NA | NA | CASSQGPEAFF | TGTGCCAGCAGCCAGGGTCCTGAAGCTTTCTTT
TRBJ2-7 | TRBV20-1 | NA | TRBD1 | CSARGDRSSYEQYF | TGCAGTGCTAGAGGGGACAGGAGCTCCTACGAGCAGTACTTC
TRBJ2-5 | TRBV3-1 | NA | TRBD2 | CASSPFGSAGDQETQYF | TGTGCCAGCAGCCCCTTTGGGAGTGCGGGGGACCAAGAGACCCAGTACTTC
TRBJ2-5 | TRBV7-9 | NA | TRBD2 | CASSQAVAGPYQETQYF | TGTGCCAGCAGTCAAGCGGTAGCGGGACCGTACCAAGAGACCCAGTACTTC
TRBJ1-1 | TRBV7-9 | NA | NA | CASSLNLATYRNTEAFF | TGTGCCAGCAGCTTAAATTTGGCGACCTATAGGAACACTGAAGCTTTCTTT
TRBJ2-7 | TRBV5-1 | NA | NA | CASRQGTHEQYF | TGCGCCAGCAGACAGGGTACCCACGAGCAGTACTTC
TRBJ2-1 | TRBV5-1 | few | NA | CASSLDVPGQQFF | TGCGCCAGCAGCTTGGACGTCCCAGGGCAGCAGTTCTTC
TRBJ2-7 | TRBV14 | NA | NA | CASSKTGIKLYEQYF | TGTGCCAGCAGCAAAACAGGGATTAAACTGTACGAGCAGTACTTC
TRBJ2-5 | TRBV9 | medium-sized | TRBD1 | CASSGTGAGETQYF | TGTGCCAGCAGTGGGACAGGGGCTGGGGAGACCCAGTACTTC
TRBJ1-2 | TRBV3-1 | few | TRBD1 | CASSHELPGTGSMSGYTF | TGTGCCAGCAGCCATGAGCTGCCCGGGACAGGGTCAATGAGTGGCTACACCTTC
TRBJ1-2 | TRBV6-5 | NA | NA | CASSYDGQLYGYTF | TGTGCCAGCAGTTACGATGGACAGCTTTATGGCTACACCTTC
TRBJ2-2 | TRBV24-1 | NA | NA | CAVRPRSTGELFF | TGTGCGGTCCGACCGAGAAGCACCGGGGAGCTGTTTTTT
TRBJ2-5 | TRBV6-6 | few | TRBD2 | CASTLASGKETQYF | TGTGCCAGCACCCTAGCTAGCGGGAAGGAGACCCAGTACTTC
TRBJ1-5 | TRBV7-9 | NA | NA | CASSFNAPVNQPQHF | TGTGCCAGCAGCTTTAACGCGCCAGTGAATCAGCCCCAGCATTTT
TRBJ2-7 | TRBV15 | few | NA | CATSTGLYEQYF | TGTGCCACCAGCACCGGACTCTACGAGCAGTACTTC
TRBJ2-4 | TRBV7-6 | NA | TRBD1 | CASSLGTGGLGDIQYF | TGTGCCAGCAGCTTAGGGACAGGGGGTTTAGGAGACATTCAGTACTTC
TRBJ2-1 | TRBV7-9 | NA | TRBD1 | CASSSIRDRDRGNEQFF | TGTGCCAGCAGCTCAATCCGCGACAGGGATCGAGGCAATGAGCAGTTCTTC
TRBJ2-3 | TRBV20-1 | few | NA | CSARSRGLYGSTDTQYF | TGCAGTGCTAGATCCCGGGGGCTGTACGGAAGCACAGATACGCAGTATTTT
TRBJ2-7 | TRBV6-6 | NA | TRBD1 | CASRPDRAEQYF | TGTGCCAGCAGACCCGACAGGGCCGAGCAGTACTTC
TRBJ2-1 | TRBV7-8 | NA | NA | CASSAGPSPRGEQFF | TGTGCCAGCAGCGCCGGGCCTTCCCCAAGGGGTGAGCAGTTCTTC
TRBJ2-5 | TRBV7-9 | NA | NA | CASSPDYQETQYF | TGTGCCAGCAGCCCGGACTACCAAGAGACCCAGTACTTC
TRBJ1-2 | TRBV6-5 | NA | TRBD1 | CASSWAGGDDYGYTF | TGTGCCAGCAGTTGGGCAGGGGGCGATGATTATGGCTACACCTTC
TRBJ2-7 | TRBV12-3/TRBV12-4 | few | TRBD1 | CASSSQLSGTGGSYEQYF | TGTGCCAGCAGTTCCCAACTCTCCGGGACAGGAGGGTCCTACGAGCAGTACTTC
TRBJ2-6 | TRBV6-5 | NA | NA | CASRRPGRRDSGANVLTF | TGTGCCAGCAGGCGACCGGGACGGCGGGATTCTGGGGCCAACGTCCTGACTTTC
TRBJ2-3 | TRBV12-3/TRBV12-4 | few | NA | CASSFEWSDTQYF | TGTGCCAGCAGTTTCGAATGGTCAGATACGCAGTATTTT
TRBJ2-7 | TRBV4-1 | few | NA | CASSQDLPYEQYF | TGCGCCAGCAGCCAAGATCTCCCCTACGAGCAGTACTTC
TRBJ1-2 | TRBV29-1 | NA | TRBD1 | CSVYRGRDGYTF | TGCAGCGTATACAGGGGGCGGGATGGCTACACCTTC
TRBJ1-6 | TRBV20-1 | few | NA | CSAREGSSGSYNSPLHF | TGCAGTGCTAGAGAGGGCTCCTCGGGGTCCTATAATTCACCCCTCCACTTT
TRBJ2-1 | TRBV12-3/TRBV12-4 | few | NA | CASTTEGYNEQFF | TGTGCCAGCACCACAGAGGGATACAATGAGCAGTTCTTC
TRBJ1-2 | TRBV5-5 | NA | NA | CASSVSRNYGYTF | TGTGCCAGCAGCGTAAGCAGGAACTATGGCTACACCTTC
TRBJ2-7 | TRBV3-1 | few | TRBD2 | CASSQHPEGLVNEQYF | TGTGCCAGCAGCCAACATCCCGAGGGACTAGTGAACGAGCAGTACTTC
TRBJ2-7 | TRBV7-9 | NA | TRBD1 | CASSLGGQVPYEQYF | TGTGCCAGCAGCTTAGGTGGACAGGTGCCCTACGAGCAGTACTTC
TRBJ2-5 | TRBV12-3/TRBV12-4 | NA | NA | CASSHYRVGETQYF | TGTGCCAGCAGTCACTACAGGGTAGGGGAGACCCAGTACTTC
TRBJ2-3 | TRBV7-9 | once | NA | CASSLSTWRLDTQYF | TGTGCCAGCAGCTTATCGACTTGGCGGCTGGATACGCAGTATTTT
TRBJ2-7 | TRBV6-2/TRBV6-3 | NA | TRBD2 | CARVPGQPRTFSSGGESYEQYF | TGTGCCAGAGTACCGGGACAGCCTAGAACGTTTTCTAGCGGGGGGGAGTCCTACGAGCAGTACTTC
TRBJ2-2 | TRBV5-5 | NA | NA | CASSLGTITGELFF | TGTGCCAGCAGCTTGGGGACCATAACCGGGGAGCTGTTTTTT
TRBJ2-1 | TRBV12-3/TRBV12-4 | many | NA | CASSRPGLVGSEQFF | TGTGCCAGCAGCCGACCGGGACTGGTTGGGTCTGAGCAGTTCTTC
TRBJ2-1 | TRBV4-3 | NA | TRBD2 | CASSLGLAYNEQFF | TGCGCCAGCAGCCTCGGACTAGCCTACAATGAGCAGTTCTTC
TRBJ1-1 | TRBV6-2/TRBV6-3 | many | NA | CASSYTHSNTEAFF | TGTGCCAGCAGTTACACTCACTCGAACACTGAAGCTTTCTTT
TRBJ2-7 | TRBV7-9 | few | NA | CASRGNSYEQYF | TGTGCCAGCAGGGGCAACTCCTACGAGCAGTACTTC
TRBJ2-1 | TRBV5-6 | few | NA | CASSLDSYSYNEQFF | TGTGCCAGCAGCTTGGACAGCTACTCCTACAATGAGCAGTTCTTC
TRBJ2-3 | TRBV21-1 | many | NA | CASSKAGRIYTDTQYF | TGTGCCAGCAGCAAAGCTGGACGGATATACACAGATACGCAGTATTTT
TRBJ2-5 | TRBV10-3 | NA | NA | CATKADNQETQYF | TGTGCCACGAAGGCGGACAACCAAGAGACCCAGTACTTC
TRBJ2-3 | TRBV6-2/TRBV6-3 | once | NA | CASSFHRDKRRTDTQYF | TGTGCCAGCAGCTTTCACCGGGACAAAAGACGCACAGATACGCAGTATTTT
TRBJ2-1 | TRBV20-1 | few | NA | CSARDGTSYNEQFF | TGCAGTGCTAGAGACGGGACTTCCTACAATGAGCAGTTCTTC
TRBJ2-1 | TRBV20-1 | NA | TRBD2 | CSARDLLGLAEQFF | TGCAGTGCTAGAGATCTGCTGGGACTAGCGGAGCAGTTCTTC
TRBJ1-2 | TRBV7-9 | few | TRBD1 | CASSLRDSQPTYGYTF | TGTGCCAGCAGCTTACGGGACAGCCAACCTACCTATGGCTACACCTTC
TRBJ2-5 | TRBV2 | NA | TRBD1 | CASSEGGPDRGLETQYF | TGTGCCAGCAGTGAAGGCGGACCCGACAGGGGGCTGGAGACCCAGTACTTC
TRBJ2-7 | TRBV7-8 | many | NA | CASSLEDSYSYEQYF | TGTGCCAGCAGCTTAGAGGACAGCTACTCCTACGAGCAGTACTTC
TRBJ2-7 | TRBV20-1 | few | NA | CSARVQMSYEQYF | TGCAGTGCTAGAGTACAGATGTCCTACGAGCAGTACTTC
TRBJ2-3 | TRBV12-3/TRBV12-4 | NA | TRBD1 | CASTPDRAGTDTQYF | TGTGCCAGCACTCCGGACAGGGCGGGCACAGATACGCAGTATTTT
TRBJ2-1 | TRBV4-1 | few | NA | CASSQEPAGDSQFF | TGCGCCAGCAGCCAAGAGCCCGCCGGGGATTCTCAGTTCTTC
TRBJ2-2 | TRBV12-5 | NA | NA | CASGFIKVTGELFF | TGTGCTAGTGGTTTCATAAAAGTCACCGGGGAGCTGTTTTTT
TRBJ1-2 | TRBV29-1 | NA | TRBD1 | CSASQGIWDRINYGYTF | TGCAGCGCCTCCCAAGGGATTTGGGACAGAATTAACTATGGCTACACCTTC
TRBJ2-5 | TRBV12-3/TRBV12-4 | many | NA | CASSLFGELAETQYF | TGTGCCAGCAGTTTATTCGGGGAGTTGGCAGAGACCCAGTACTTC
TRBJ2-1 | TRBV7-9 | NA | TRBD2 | CASSYSGGASNEQFF | TGTGCCAGCAGCTACTCCGGGGGGGCCAGCAATGAGCAGTTCTTC
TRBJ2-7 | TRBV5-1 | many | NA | CASSLGQGTIYEQYF | TGCGCCAGCAGCTTGGGGCAGGGAACAATCTACGAGCAGTACTTC